A selection of T cell receptor beta chains follows, all from one sample in a study of blood T cell repertoires in COVID-19. The table came from immunoSEQ multiplex PCR; TCRdb's copy has only in-frame clones and leaves some out. Among about 210,000 clones listed, 80% to 90% were seen once. Sample: peripheral blood. These receptors came from a woman aged 45-59 years with acute or convalescent COVID-19. The CDR3 runs from the conserved cysteine through the conserved F or W. Fields, in order: D gene, J gene, V gene, clone size, CDR3 protein, CDR3 DNA. D genes are given only for firm matches. Clone size is stated in some rows and not others, as once, few, many or a class when expanded.

>-|TRBJ2-5|TRBV5-1|-
CASSLETSRPNQETQYF
TGCGCCAGCAGCTTGGAAACTAGTAGACCCAACCAAGAGACCCAGTACTTC
>TRBD1|TRBJ1-2|TRBV6-1|-
CASSEPGRQGNNYGYTF
TGTGCCAGCAGTGAGCCGGGGAGACAGGGTAATAACTATGGCTACACCTTC
>-|TRBJ2-3|TRBV13|-
CASSLWQKRTDTQYF
TGTGCCAGCAGCTTATGGCAGAAACGCACAGATACGCAGTATTTT
>-|TRBJ2-1|TRBV9|-
CASSPETGLNYNEQFF
TGTGCCAGCAGCCCAGAAACGGGACTCAACTACAATGAGCAGTTCTTC
>-|TRBJ2-7|TRBV15|-
CATSRDQAAYEQYF
TGTGCCACCAGCAGAGATCAAGCGGCGTACGAGCAGTACTTC
>TRBD2|TRBJ2-1|TRBV29-1|-
CSARLAGGDEQFF
TGCAGCGCTAGACTAGCGGGAGGGGATGAGCAGTTCTTC
>TRBD1|TRBJ2-7|TRBV29-1|-
CSVARTGGHEQYF
TGCAGCGTAGCTCGGACAGGGGGCCACGAGCAGTACTTC
>-|TRBJ2-1|TRBV24-1|-
CATSEWGGEQFF
TGTGCCACCTCGGAGTGGGGAGGAGAGCAGTTCTTC
>TRBD1|TRBJ2-7|TRBV24-1|-
CATSDPRDRVDEQYF
TGTGCCACCAGTGATCCCCGGGACAGGGTCGACGAGCAGTACTTC
>-|TRBJ1-2|TRBV28|-
CASGLRGAGENGYTF
TGTGCCAGCGGTTTGAGGGGTGCAGGGGAGAATGGCTACACCTTC
>TRBD1|TRBJ1-6|TRBV30|-
CAWRPASRDRWLTPLHF
TGTGCCTGGAGGCCTGCATCTCGGGACAGGTGGCTAACACCCCTCCACTTT
>-|TRBJ2-5|TRBV11-2|-
CASSFLAGGETQYF
TGTGCCAGCAGCTTCCTAGCTGGAGGGGAGACCCAGTACTTC
>-|TRBJ2-3|TRBV19|-
CASRGRGADTQYF
TGTGCCAGTAGGGGCAGGGGGGCAGATACGCAGTATTTT
>-|TRBJ1-2|TRBV28|once
CASSSPGGGLGYTF
TGTGCCAGCAGCTCCCCGGGGGGCGGTTTGGGCTACACCTTC
>-|TRBJ2-2|TRBV28|-
CASNRFSAGANTGELFF
TGTGCCAGCAACCGGTTTTCTGCAGGCGCGAACACCGGGGAGCTGTTTTTT
>TRBD1|TRBJ1-1|TRBV28|-
CASSKTGDPEAFF
TGTGCCAGCAGCAAGACAGGGGACCCTGAAGCTTTCTTT
>-|TRBJ1-1|TRBV19|-
CATLTSTEAFF
TGTGCCACCCTCACGAGCACTGAAGCTTTCTTT
>TRBD1|TRBJ2-2|TRBV12-5|-
CASGHRGRAGELFF
TGTGCTAGTGGGCACAGGGGGCGCGCCGGGGAGCTGTTTTTT
>-|TRBJ2-5|TRBV28|-
CASSPPKGGRDQETQYF
TGTGCCAGCAGCCCCCCAAAAGGGGGGAGGGATCAAGAGACCCAGTACTTC
>-|TRBJ1-1|TRBV10-1|-
CASSPGHPNTEAFF
TGCGCCAGCAGTCCGGGACACCCGAACACTGAAGCTTTCTTT
>TRBD1|TRBJ2-7|TRBV29-1|-
CSVGTGPDEQYF
TGCAGCGTGGGGACAGGCCCAGACGAGCAGTACTTC
>TRBD2|TRBJ2-7|TRBV7-9|-
CASSFVRLAGGPDEQYF
TGTGCCAGCAGCTTTGTACGATTAGCGGGAGGGCCCGACGAGCAGTACTTC
>TRBD2|TRBJ2-5|TRBV6-5|-
CASSYPSSGQETQYF
TGTGCCAGCAGTTACCCCTCTAGCGGCCAAGAGACCCAGTACTTC
>TRBD2|TRBJ2-3|TRBV9|-
CASSYSGRGTDTQYF
TGTGCCAGCAGCTACAGCGGGAGGGGCACAGATACGCAGTATTTT
>TRBD1|TRBJ2-2|TRBV24-1|-
CATSEIDRDTGELFF
TGTGCCACCAGTGAAATCGACAGGGACACCGGGGAGCTGTTTTTT
>TRBD1|TRBJ1-2|TRBV7-2|once
CASSLDPATGGYGYTF
TGTGCCAGCAGCTTAGACCCAGCGACAGGGGGCTACGGCTACACCTTC
>-|TRBJ2-7|TRBV19|-
CASSMGWTRVYEQYF
TGTGCCAGTAGTATGGGGTGGACACGCGTATACGAGCAGTACTTC
>-|TRBJ1-2|TRBV6-4|-
CASSRSRVFGGYTF
TGTGCCAGCAGTCGCTCGCGGGTGTTCGGTGGCTACACCTTC